Presented here are 19 T cell receptor beta chains from one specimen sequenced in a study of CD8+CD57+ T cells in acquired aplastic anemia. The use of genomic DNA as template underpinned the TCR beta VDJ and CDR3 profiling. TCRdb reprocessed the reads via MiXCR and lists one record per CDR3 protein. The sample has about 150,000 distinct CDR3 sequences, roughly two fifths seen once. Input material: sorted CD4+, CD8+, or CD8+CD57+ T cells (not recorded which) from PBMCs. The receptor source for this set is a human donor in good health, serving as a control.

This CDR3 is CASSQVGQGPTGELFF. The CDR3 nucleotides read TGCGCCAGCAGCCAAGTGGGACAGGGTCCCACCGGGGAGCTGTTTTTT. The chain employs TRBV4-3 and TRBJ2-2; 9 bases map to TRBD1. Looked up from germline, CDR1 is LGHNA and CDR2 is YSLEER. J was trimmed by 4 bases and V by 1 base; bases with no gene match: 4. This CDR3 is 16 amino acids long.

V usage is TRBV19 and J usage is TRBJ2-5; 16 positions match TRBD2. The junction had 8 bases not matched to a gene; V was cut back by 5 bases and J by 5 bases. This CDR3 contains 17 residues. Germline loops: CDR1 LNHDA, CDR2 SQIVND (reference sequence). CDR3 sequence: CASSPGTSGGARETQYF. The CDR3 bases are TGTGCCAGTAGTCCCGGGACTAGCGGGGGGGCCCGGGAGACCCAGTACTTC.

The V gene is TRBV20-1, the J gene TRBJ2-5; 10 nucleotides line up with TRBD2. Germline V gene sequence: CDR1 DFQATT, CDR2 SNEGSKA (reference sequence). This CDR3 comprises 14 residues. V dropped 2 bases and J dropped 5; count of bases not matched to a gene: 5. The CDR3 spells CSARLAGVKETQYF. In nucleotides, the CDR3 is TGCAGTGCTAGACTAGCGGGGGTTAAGGAGACCCAGTACTTC.

The CDR3 sequence is CASSEGTGGNNEQFF. The CDR3 DNA reads TGTGCCAGCAGTGAAGGGACAGGGGGAAACAATGAGCAGTTCTTC. The chain is built from TRBV2 and TRBJ2-1; the match to TRBD1 covers 10 bases. V trimming: 1 base; J trimming: 5 bases; junction bases outside the gene matches: 2. Germline V gene lookup returns CDR1 SNHLY and CDR2 FYNNEI. The length of the CDR3 is 15 residues.

This clonotype has at least ten counts. This sequence joins TRBV14 and TRBJ2-2; a possible D gene is TRBD2 (6 bases). V was pared by 4 bases and J by 6 bases, with 6 bases between. This CDR3 spans 12 amino acids. Germline CDR1 is SGHDN and CDR2 is FVKESK. Here the CDR3 DNA reads TGTGCCAGCAGCCGGGGGGCCGGGGAGCTGTTTTTT. This encodes CASSRGAGELFF.

J is TRBJ1-1 and V is TRBV19; D gene ambiguous. V was cut by 1 base and J by 0 bases, with 9 bases left in between. This CDR3 region has 15 residues. Germline-derived CDR1 and CDR2 are LNHDA and SQIVND (reference sequence). CDR3 loop: CASSIVSVLNTEAFF. DNA for the CDR3: TGTGCCAGTAGTATAGTCTCCGTCTTGAACACTGAAGCTTTCTTT. The full variable domain, with the rest looked up from reference TRBV19 and TRBJ1-1, is DGGITQSPKYLFRKEGQNVTLSCEQNLNHDAMYWYRQDPGQGLRLIYYSQIVNDFQKGDIAEGYSVSREKKESFPLTVTSAQKNPTAFYLCASSIVSVLNTEAFFGQGTRLTVV.

This clonotype was observed a few times. The chain combines TRBV30 with TRBJ1-4; no reliable D call. The ends were cut back, 4 bases at V and 0 bases at J, with 6 bases in the middle. Germline CDR1 is GTSNPN and CDR2 is SVGIG (reference sequence). The CDR3 covers 13 residues. The CDR3 DNA reads as TGTGCCTGGAAAGGTACAACTAATGAAAAACTGTTTTTT. Its protein product is CAWKGTTNEKLFF.

This clonotype has at least ten counts. V is TRBV19 and J is TRBJ1-1; 7 positions agree with TRBD1. V lost 3 bases to trimming and J lost 0 bases; unmatched junction nucleotides: 4. The CDR3 consists of 15 residues. Per the germline V gene, CDR1 is LNHDA and CDR2 is SQIVND (reference sequence). The CDR3 nucleotides are TGTGCCAGTAGTATGACAGGGATAATGAACACTGAAGCTTTCTTT. Amino acids: CASSMTGIMNTEAFF.

This clonotype came up once. The chain recombines TRBV10-3 with TRBJ2-5; TRBD1 aligns across 7 bases. This CDR3 is 14 amino acids long. Germline CDR1 reads ENHRY; CDR2 reads SYGVKD. The junction had 13 bases not matched to a gene; V was cut back by 6 bases and J by 9 bases. The DNA for the CDR3 is TGTGCCATCAGCGAACAGGGGACAAAGAGGGCCCAGTACTTC. Its protein is CAISEQGTKRAQYF.

This chain links TRBV19 with TRBJ2-1, with TRBD1 matching over 12 bases. J lost 9 bases, V lost 9 bases, and 12 bases had no gene match. CDR3 length: 15 residues. Germline values: CDR1 LNHDA, CDR2 SQIVND (reference sequence). In DNA, the CDR3 is TGTGCCAGCCGAAACCGGGACAGGGGGCAGTTTGAGCAGTTCTTC. This encodes CASRNRDRGQFEQFF.

This clonotype was detected ten times or more. The DNA of the CDR3 is TGTGCCATACGGGGGCCTGACGGTCAGCCCCAGCATTTT. Its translation is CAIRGPDGQPQHF. The chain links TRBV24-1 to TRBJ1-5; a weak D match, TRBD1 (6 bases). The germline gives CDR1 KGHDR, CDR2 SFDVKD. The ends were cut back, 11 bases at V and 6 bases at J, with 16 bases in the middle. This CDR3 has 13 amino acids.

The rearrangement joins TRBV15 to TRBJ1-1; 10 bases are shared with TRBD1. The CDR3 sequence is 15 residues long. Trimming took 3 bases from V and 4 from J; bases not matched to a gene: 5. In germline, CDR1 is LNHNV, CDR2 YYDKDF (reference sequence). CDR3 region: CATSRIWDRGTEAFF. The CDR3 DNA follows: TGTGCCACCAGCAGGATTTGGGACAGGGGCACTGAAGCTTTCTTT.

This clonotype was recorded many times. V usage is TRBV6-1 and J usage is TRBJ2-7, with D uncertain. Germline CDR1 reads MNHNS; CDR2 reads SASEGT. CDR3 length: 13 residues. V was clipped by 2 bases and J by 6 bases, with 11 bases between them. CDR3 nucleotide sequence: TGTGCCAGCAGTGAACTCGGTTTTGGCGAGCAGTACTTC. Its protein is CASSELGFGEQYF.

This clonotype was counted many times. The chain combines TRBV20-1 with TRBJ1-4; the D is unclear. This CDR3 comprises 10 residues. V lost 2 bases, J lost 6 bases, and 1 base lay in between. Germline CDR1 reads DFQATT; CDR2 reads SNEGSKA (reference sequence). CDR3 in DNA: TGCAGTGCTAGATATGAAAAACTGTTTTTT. Amino acids: CSARYEKLFF.

The chain uses TRBV20-1 and TRBJ2-5; 9 nucleotides line up with TRBD2. The J segment lost 2 bases and the V segment lost 4 bases, leaving 8 bases of the junction unmatched. This CDR3 is built from 15 residues. Germline-derived CDR1 and CDR2 are DFQATT and SNEGSKA (reference sequence). CDR3 bases: TGCAGTGCTACAGTGATAGCGGGAGTTCAAGAGACCCAGTACTTC. Translation: CSATVIAGVQETQYF.

This clonotype occurred a few times. This clone may be a read error of a much larger clone one base away. The chain carries TRBV6-1 and TRBJ1-5; tentative D call: TRBD1 (5 bases). The CDR3 totals 14 residues. Germline-derived CDR1 and CDR2 are MNHNS and SASEGT. CDR3 protein: CATTLGVSSQPQHF. For the CDR3, the DNA is TGTGCCACGACCCTAGGGGTTAGCAGTCAGCCCCAGCATTTT.

In its sample, this clonotype was seen many times. The chain recombines TRBV20-1 with TRBJ1-2; D may be TRBD1 (5 bases). The CDR3 extends over 11 amino acids. Per the germline V gene, CDR1 is DFQATT and CDR2 is SNEGSKA (reference sequence). The V gene lost 4 bases and the J gene lost 5 bases, with 8 bases spanning the gap. The CDR3 region has the DNA TGCAGTGCTACGAGGGGATATGGCTACACCTTC. It specifies CSATRGYGYTF.

In this sample, this clonotype turned up many times. The junction differs from germline at one of its ends, possibly a read error. The chain combines TRBV5-1 with TRBJ1-1; D possibly corresponds to TRBD1 (6 bases). The germline V gene has CDR1 SGHRS and CDR2 YFSETQ. The CDR3 sequence is 13 residues long. CDR3: CASSPIRGTEAFF. The CDR3 bases are TGTGCCAGCAGCCCAATAAGGGGGACTGAAGCTTTCTTT.

This clonotype was detected only once. CDR3 DNA sequence: TGTGCCACCAGTGATTTCCCCGGGAATGAGCAGTTCTTC. This gives the protein CATSDFPGNEQFF. J is TRBJ2-1 and V is TRBV24-1; D unresolved. This CDR3 is built from 13 residues. Germline V lookup: CDR1 KGHDR, CDR2 SFDVKD. Trimming stripped 1 base from V and 7 bases from J, with 7 bases between.